Listed below are T cell receptor beta chains from one sample, sequenced in a study of CD8 T cells in ankylosing spondylitis. TCRdb passed the 5' RACE reads through MiXCR, listing each CDR3 protein once. Of under 250,000 distinct CDR3 sequences in the sample, roughly 32% were seen once. Sample: blood, either unsorted or a sorted T cell fraction (not recorded which). All receptors come from a male donor with ankylosing spondylitis or in good health (not recorded which). CDR3s leave out the opening cysteine and the closing phenylalanine or tryptophan. D genes are given only for firm matches.

len: 11
v_gene: TRBV20-1
d_gene: TRBD1
CDR3aa: SACRDRGIEQY

len: 18
v_gene: TRBV4-2
d_gene: TRBD2
CDR3aa: ASSQERLAGGQWSTDTQY

len: 12
v_gene: TRBV15
d_gene: NA
CDR3aa: ATSRDVRGAEAF

len: 14
v_gene: TRBV3-1
d_gene: TRBD2
CDR3aa: ASSQQRGTSTDTQY

len: 13
v_gene: TRBV29-1
d_gene: TRBD1
CDR3aa: SGGDRASSYNEQF

len: 8
v_gene: TRBV6-2/TRBV6-3
d_gene: NA
CDR3aa: ASWTYEQY

len: 14
v_gene: TRBV6-1
d_gene: NA
CDR3aa: ASSESRGSSYNEQF

len: 14
v_gene: TRBV12-3/TRBV12-4
d_gene: TRBD1
CDR3aa: ASSLGTGGLSQPQH

len: 16
v_gene: TRBV11-2
d_gene: NA
CDR3aa: ASSSNLYLWTAQETQY

len: 12
v_gene: TRBV9
d_gene: TRBD1
CDR3aa: ASSVGDRGNEQY

len: 12
v_gene: TRBV5-6
d_gene: NA
CDR3aa: ASRGQTTGNTIY

len: 11
v_gene: TRBV20-1
d_gene: NA
CDR3aa: SATDGSNQPQH

len: 14
v_gene: TRBV5-1
d_gene: NA
CDR3aa: ASSLGGSGRGTEAF

len: 13
v_gene: TRBV5-1
d_gene: TRBD1
CDR3aa: ASSPATGVTSEQY

len: 11
v_gene: TRBV10-3
d_gene: TRBD1
CDR3aa: AISVFQGDEQF

len: 11
v_gene: TRBV20-1
d_gene: NA
CDR3aa: SAWGWVPETQY

len: 9
v_gene: TRBV30
d_gene: NA
CDR3aa: AWGDAGEQY

len: 15
v_gene: TRBV9
d_gene: NA
CDR3aa: ASSVASGGTVQETQY

len: 15
v_gene: TRBV6-5
d_gene: TRBD1
CDR3aa: ASSSRLQGARNTEAF

len: 9
v_gene: TRBV20-1
d_gene: TRBD1
CDR3aa: SAITGAVAF

len: 12
v_gene: TRBV6-1
d_gene: NA
CDR3aa: ASSRETGANVLT

len: 12
v_gene: TRBV20-1
d_gene: NA
CDR3aa: SAPGGNSYNEQF